Here is one T cell receptor beta chain with its context. Repertoires were generated with immunoSEQ multiplex PCR, while TCRdb's copy carries only in-frame clones and drops some. The sample lists some 390,000 clones, 89% occurring once. These data come from a study of blood T cell repertoires in COVID-19. The clonotype originates from a woman aged 40 to 55 with COVID-19, enrolled during active disease. The material sequenced was peripheral blood.

In nucleotides, the CDR3 is TGTGCCAGCAGTCCTAACAGGGGTTGGGACTCTGAAGCTTTCTTT. Protein: CASSPNRGWDSEAFF. This rearrangement joins TRBV6-5 to TRBJ1-1; 7 nucleotides line up with TRBD1. The V gene's germline CDR1 is MNHEY and CDR2 SVGAGI. Losses at the gene ends were 5 bases for V and 6 bases for J; bases not matched to a gene: 12. This CDR3 has 15 amino acids.